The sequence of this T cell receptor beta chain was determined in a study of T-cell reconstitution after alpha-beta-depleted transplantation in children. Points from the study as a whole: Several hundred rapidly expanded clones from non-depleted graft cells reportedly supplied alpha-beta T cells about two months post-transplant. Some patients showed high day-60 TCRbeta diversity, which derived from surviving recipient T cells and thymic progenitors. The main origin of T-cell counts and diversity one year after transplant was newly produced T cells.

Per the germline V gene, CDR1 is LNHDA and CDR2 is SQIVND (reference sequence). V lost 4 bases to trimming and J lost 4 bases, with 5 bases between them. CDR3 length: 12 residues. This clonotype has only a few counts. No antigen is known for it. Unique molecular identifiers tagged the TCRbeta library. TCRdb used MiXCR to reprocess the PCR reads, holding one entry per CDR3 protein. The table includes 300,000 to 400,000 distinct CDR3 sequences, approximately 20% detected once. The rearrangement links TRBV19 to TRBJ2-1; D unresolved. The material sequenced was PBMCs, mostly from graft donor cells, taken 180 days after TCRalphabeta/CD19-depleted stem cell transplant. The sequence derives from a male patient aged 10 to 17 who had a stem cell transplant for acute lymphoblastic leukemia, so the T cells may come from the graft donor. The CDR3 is CASSRPYNEQFF. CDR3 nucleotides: TGTGCCAGTAGTAGGCCGTACAATGAGCAGTTCTTC. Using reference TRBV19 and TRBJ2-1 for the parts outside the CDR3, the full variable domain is DGGITQSPKYLFRKEGQNVTLSCEQNLNHDAMYWYRQDPGQGLRLIYYSQIVNDFQKGDIAEGYSVSREKKESFPLTVTSAQKNPTAFYLCASSRPYNEQFFGPGTRLTVL.